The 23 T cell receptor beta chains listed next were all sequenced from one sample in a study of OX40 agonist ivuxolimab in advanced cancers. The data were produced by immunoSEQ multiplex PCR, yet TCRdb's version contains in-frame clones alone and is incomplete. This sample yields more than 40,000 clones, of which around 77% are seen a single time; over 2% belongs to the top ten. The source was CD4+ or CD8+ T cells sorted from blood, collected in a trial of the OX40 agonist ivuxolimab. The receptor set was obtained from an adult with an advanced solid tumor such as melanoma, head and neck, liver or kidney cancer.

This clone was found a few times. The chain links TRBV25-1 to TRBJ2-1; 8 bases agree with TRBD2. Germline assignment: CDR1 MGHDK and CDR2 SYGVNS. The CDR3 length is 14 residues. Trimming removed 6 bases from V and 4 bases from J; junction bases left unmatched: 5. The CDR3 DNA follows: TGTGCCAGCAGAACTAGCGGAGGGTACAATGAGCAGTTCTTC. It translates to CASRTSGGYNEQFF.

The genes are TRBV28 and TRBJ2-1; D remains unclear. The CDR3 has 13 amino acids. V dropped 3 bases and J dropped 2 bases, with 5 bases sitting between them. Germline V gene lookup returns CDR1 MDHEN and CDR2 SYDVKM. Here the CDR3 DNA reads TGTGCCAGCAGTTTTTTCACCTACAATGAGCAGTTCTTC. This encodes CASSFFTYNEQFF.

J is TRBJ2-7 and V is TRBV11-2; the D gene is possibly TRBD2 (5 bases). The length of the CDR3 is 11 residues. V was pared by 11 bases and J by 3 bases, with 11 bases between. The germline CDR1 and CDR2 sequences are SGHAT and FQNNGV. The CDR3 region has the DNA TGTGCCGCGGGCTCCAACTACGAGCAGTACTTC. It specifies CAAGSNYEQYF.

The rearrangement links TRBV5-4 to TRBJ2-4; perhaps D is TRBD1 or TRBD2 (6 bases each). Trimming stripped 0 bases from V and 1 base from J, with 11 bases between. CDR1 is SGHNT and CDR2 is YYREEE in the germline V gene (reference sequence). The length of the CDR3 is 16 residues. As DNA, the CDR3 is TGTGCCAGCAGCTTGGAGGGGGGACGGGCCAAAAACATTCAGTACTTC. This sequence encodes CASSLEGGRAKNIQYF.

The CDR3 spells CASSSSRLVYGYTF. CDR3 DNA: TGTGCCAGCAGCTCTTCCCGCTTGGTCTATGGCTACACCTTC. The rearrangement uses TRBV5-4 and TRBJ1-2; D remains ambiguous. Germline loops: CDR1 SGHNT, CDR2 YYREEE (reference sequence). Trimming removed 3 bases at V and 4 bases at J, with 13 bases between. The CDR3 runs to 14 residues.

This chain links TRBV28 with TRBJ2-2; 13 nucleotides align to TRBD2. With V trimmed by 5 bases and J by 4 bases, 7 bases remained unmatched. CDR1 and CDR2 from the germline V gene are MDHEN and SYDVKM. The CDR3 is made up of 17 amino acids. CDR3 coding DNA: TGTGCCAGCAGTCGACTAGCGGGAGGACTCGCCACCGGGGAGCTGTTTTTT. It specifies CASSRLAGGLATGELFF.

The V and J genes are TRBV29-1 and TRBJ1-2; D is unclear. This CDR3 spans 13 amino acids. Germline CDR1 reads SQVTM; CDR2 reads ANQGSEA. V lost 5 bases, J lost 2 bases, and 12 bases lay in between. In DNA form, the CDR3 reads TGCAGCGTTCCGGGCCACGGAAACTATGGCTACACCTTC. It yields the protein CSVPGHGNYGYTF.

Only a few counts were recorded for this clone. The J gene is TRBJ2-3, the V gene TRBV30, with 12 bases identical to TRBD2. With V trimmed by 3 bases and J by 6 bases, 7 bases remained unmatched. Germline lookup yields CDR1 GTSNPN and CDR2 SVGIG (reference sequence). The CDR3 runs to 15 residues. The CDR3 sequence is CAWSRLAGVADTQYF. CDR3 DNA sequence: TGTGCCTGGAGCCGACTAGCGGGAGTAGCCGATACGCAGTATTTT.

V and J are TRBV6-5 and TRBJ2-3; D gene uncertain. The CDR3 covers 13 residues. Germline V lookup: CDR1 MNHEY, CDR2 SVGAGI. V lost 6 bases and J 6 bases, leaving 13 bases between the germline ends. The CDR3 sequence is CASSPRSRDTQYF. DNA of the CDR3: TGTGCCAGCAGCCCTAGGTCCCGCGATACGCAGTATTTT.

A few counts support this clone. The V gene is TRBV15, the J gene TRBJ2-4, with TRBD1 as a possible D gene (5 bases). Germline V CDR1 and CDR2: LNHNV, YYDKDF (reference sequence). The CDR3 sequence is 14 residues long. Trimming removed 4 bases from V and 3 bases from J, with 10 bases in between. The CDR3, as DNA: TGTGCCACCAGCAAGGGGTTGGACAAAAACATTCAGTACTTC. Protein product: CATSKGLDKNIQYF. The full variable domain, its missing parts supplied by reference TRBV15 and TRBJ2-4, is DAMVIQNPRYQVTQFGKPVTLSCSQTLNHNVMYWYQQKSSQAPKLLFHYYDKDFNNEADTPDNFQSRRPNTSFCFLDIRSPGLGDTAMYLCATSKGLDKNIQYFGAGTRLSVL.

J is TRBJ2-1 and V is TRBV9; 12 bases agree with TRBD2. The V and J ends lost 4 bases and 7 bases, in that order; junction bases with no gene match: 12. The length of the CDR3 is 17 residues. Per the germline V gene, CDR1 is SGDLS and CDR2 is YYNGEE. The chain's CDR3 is CASSPRQLAGGWNEQFF. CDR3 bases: TGTGCCAGCAGCCCCCGCCAACTAGCGGGAGGTTGGAATGAGCAGTTCTTC.

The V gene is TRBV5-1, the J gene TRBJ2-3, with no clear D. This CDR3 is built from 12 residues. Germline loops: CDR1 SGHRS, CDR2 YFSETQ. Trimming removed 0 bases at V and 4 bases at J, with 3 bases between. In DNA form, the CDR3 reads TGCGCCAGCAGCTTGGACTCAGATACGCAGTATTTT. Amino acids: CASSLDSDTQYF.

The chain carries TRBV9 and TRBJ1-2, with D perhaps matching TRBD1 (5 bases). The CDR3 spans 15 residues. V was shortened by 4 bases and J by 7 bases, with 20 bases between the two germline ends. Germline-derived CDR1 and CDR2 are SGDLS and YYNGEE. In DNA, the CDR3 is TGTGCCAGCAGCTCCCGAGACATAGGGGTGTTTGGCTACACCTTC. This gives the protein CASSSRDIGVFGYTF.

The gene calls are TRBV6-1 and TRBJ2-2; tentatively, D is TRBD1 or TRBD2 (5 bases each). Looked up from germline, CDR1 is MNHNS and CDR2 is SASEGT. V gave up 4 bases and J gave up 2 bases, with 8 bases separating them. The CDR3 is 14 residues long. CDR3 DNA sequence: TGTGCCAGCAGTGTCGGGACCAACACCGGGGAGCTGTTTTTT. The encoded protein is CASSVGTNTGELFF.

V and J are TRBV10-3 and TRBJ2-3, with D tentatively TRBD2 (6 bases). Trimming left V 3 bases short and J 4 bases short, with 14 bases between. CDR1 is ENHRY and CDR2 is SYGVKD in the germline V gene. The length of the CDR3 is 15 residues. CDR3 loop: CAISEGLTPSDTQYF. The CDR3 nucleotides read TGTGCCATCAGTGAAGGACTAACGCCTTCAGATACGCAGTATTTT.

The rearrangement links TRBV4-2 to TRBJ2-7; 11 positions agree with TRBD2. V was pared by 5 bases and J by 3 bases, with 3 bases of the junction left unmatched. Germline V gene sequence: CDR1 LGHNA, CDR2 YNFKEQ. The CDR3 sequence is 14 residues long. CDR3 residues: CASSSGLAGYEQYF. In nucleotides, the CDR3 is TGTGCCAGCAGCTCCGGACTAGCGGGCTACGAGCAGTACTTC.

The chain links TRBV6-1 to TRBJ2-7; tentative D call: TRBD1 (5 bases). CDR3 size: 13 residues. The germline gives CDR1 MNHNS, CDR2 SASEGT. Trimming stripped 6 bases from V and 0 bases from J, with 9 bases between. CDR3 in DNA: TGTGCCAGCAGGAGACAGTCCTCCTACGAGCAGTACTTC. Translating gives CASRRQSSYEQYF.

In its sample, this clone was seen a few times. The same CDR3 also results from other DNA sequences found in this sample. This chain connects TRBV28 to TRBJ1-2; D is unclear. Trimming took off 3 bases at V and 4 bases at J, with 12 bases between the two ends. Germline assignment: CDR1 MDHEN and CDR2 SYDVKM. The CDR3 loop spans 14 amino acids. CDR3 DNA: TGTGCCAGCAGTTTGGAGAGAGCTCTCTATGGCTACACCTTC. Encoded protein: CASSLERALYGYTF.

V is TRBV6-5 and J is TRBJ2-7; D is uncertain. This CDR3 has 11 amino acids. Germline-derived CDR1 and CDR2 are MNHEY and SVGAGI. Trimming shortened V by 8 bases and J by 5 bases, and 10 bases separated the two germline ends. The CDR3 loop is CASLGVDEQYF. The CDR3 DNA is TGTGCCAGCCTTGGGGTCGACGAGCAGTACTTC.

CDR3 DNA sequence: TGCAGCGTTGCATCGGGACAGGGGAATCAGCCCCAGCATTTT. This gives the protein CSVASGQGNQPQHF. The chain combines TRBV29-1 with TRBJ1-5, with 10 positions matching TRBD1. Germline V lookup: CDR1 SQVTM, CDR2 ANQGSEA. Losses at the gene ends were 4 bases for V and 4 bases for J; bases not matched to a gene: 4. CDR3 length equals 14 residues.

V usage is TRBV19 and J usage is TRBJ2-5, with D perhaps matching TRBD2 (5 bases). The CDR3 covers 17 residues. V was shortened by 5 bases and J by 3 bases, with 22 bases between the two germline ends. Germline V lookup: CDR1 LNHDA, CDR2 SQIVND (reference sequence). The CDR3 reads CASSPGGYEGSKETQYF. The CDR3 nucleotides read TGTGCCAGTAGTCCGGGTGGGTACGAAGGGAGTAAAGAGACCCAGTACTTC.

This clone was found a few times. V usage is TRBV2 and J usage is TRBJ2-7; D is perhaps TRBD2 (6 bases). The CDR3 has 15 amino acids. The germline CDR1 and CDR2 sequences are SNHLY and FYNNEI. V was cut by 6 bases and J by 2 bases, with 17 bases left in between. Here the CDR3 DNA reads TGTGCCAGCAGCCCTCAGTTGGGGGGTACCTACGAGCAGTACTTC. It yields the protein CASSPQLGGTYEQYF. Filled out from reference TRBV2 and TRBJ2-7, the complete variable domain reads EPEVTQTPSHQVTQMGQEVILRCVPISNHLYFYWYRQILGQKVEFLVSFYNNEISEKSEIFDDQFSVERPDGSNFTLKIRSTKLEDSAMYFCASSPQLGGTYEQYFGPGTRLTVT.

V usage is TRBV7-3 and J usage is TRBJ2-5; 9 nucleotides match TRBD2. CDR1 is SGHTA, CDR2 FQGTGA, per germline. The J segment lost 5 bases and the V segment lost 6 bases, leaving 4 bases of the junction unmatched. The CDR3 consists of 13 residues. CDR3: CASSPGLAETQYF. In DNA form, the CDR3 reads TGTGCCAGCAGTCCCGGACTAGCGGAGACCCAGTACTTC.